The TCR beta chain described here comes from a study of shared clonotypes between healthy human individuals. Study observations and caveats: Researchers found naive subsets generally carried larger estimated richness than memory subsets.

This clone was seen a single time. Its antigen is undetermined. TCRdb's copy holds only in-frame clones and misses some; the assay was immunoSEQ multiplex PCR. Of approximately 2,000,000 clones listed, roughly 92% are singletons. The V segment lost 3 bases and the J segment 6 bases; nucleotides outside the gene matches: 6. The CDR3 is 14 amino acids. Germline-derived CDR1 and CDR2 are LNHDA and SQIVND (reference sequence). The chain recombines TRBV19 with TRBJ2-7; 9 bases are a match to TRBD2. The sequenced sample consisted of naive CD4+ T cells from PBMCs. Subset meaning: CD45RA+ positively selected. This clonotype was obtained from a man between 18 and 35 years old in good health. Some clones in this sample may be carry-over from other donors' samples. The CDR3 coding sequence is TGTGCCAGTAGTATGGGTAGCGGGAGTGGCGAGCAGTACTTC. It translates to CASSMGSGSGEQYF. The whole variable domain, remainder taken from reference TRBV19 and TRBJ2-7, is DGGITQSPKYLFRKEGQNVTLSCEQNLNHDAMYWYRQDPGQGLRLIYYSQIVNDFQKGDIAEGYSVSREKKESFPLTVTSAQKNPTAFYLCASSMGSGSGEQYFGPGTRLTVT.